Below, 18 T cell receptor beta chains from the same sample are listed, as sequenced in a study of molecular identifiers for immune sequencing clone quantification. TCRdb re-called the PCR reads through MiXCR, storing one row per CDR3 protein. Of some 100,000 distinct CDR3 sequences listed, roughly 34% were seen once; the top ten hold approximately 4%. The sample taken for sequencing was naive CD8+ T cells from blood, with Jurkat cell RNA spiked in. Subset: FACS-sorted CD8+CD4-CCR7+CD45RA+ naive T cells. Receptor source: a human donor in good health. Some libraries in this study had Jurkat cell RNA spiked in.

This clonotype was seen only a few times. The CDR3 bases are TGTGCCAGCAGCCAGATAGCGGAAAGCTCCTACGAGCAGTACTTC. Its translation: CASSQIAESSYEQYF. The chain has TRBV4-2 and TRBJ2-7, with TRBD2 as a possible D gene (6 bases). The CDR3 extends over 15 amino acids. The germline V gene encodes CDR1 LGHNA and CDR2 YNFKEQ. Trimming removed 3 bases at V and 0 bases at J, with 12 bases between.

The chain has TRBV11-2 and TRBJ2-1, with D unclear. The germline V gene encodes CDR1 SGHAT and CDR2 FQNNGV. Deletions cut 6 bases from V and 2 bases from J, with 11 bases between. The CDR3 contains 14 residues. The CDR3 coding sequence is TGTGCCAGCAGAGCTAGTACCGCCTACAATGAGCAGTTCTTC. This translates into CASRASTAYNEQFF.

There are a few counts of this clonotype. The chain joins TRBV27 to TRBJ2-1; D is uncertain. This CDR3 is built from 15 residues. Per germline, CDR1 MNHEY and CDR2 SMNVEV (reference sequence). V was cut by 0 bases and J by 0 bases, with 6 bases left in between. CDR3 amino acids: CASSLSANSYNEQFF. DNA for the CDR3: TGTGCCAGCAGTTTATCTGCCAACTCCTACAATGAGCAGTTCTTC.

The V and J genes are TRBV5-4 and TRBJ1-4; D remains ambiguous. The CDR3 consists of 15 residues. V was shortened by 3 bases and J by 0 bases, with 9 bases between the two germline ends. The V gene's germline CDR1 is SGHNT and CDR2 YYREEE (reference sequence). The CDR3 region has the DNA TGTGCCAGCAGCTCTGGTCTATCAACTAATGAAAAACTGTTTTTT. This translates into CASSSGLSTNEKLFF.

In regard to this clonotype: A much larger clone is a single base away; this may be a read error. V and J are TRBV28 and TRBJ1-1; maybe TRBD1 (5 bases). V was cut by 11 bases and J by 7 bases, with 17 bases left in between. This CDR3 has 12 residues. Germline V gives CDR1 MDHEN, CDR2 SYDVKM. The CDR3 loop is CAGSSDSFEAFF. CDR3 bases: TGTGCCGGCTCCTCAGACAGCTTTGAAGCTTTCTTT.

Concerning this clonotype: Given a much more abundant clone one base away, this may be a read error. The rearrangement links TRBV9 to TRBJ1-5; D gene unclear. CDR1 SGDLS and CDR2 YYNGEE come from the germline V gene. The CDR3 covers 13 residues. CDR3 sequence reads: CASSVSSYQPQHF. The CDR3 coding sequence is TGTGCCAGCAGCGTTTCTAGCTATCAGCCCCAGCATTTT.

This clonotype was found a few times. DNA of the CDR3: TGTGCCAGCAGTTTTGTACTAGCGGGGTCCGACGGGGAGCTGTTTTTT. It encodes CASSFVLAGSDGELFF. The V call is TRBV12-3 or TRBV12-4, the J call TRBJ2-2, with 10 nucleotides matching TRBD2. J gave up 7 bases and V 3 bases, and 8 bases lay outside the gene matches. The CDR3 contains 16 residues.

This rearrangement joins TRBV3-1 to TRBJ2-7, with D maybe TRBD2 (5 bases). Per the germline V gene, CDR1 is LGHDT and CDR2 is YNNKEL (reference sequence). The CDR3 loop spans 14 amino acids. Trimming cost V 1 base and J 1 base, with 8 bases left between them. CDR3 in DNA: TGTGCCAGCAGCCAAGGGAGCGGATCCTACGAGCAGTACTTC. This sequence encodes CASSQGSGSYEQYF.

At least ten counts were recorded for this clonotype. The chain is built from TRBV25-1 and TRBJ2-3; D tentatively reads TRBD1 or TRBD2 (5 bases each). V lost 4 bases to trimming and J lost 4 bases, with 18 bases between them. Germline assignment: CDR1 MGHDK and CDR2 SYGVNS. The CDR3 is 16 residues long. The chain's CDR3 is CASSARDGPEPDTQYF. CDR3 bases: TGTGCCAGCAGTGCTAGGGACGGTCCAGAACCAGATACGCAGTATTTT.

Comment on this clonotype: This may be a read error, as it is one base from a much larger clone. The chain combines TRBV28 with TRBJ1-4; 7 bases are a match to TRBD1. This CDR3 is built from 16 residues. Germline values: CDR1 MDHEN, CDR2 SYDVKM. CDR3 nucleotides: TGTGCCAGCAGCACGAACAGGGGCCCAACTAATGAAAAACTGTATTTT. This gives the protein CASSTNRGPTNEKLYF.

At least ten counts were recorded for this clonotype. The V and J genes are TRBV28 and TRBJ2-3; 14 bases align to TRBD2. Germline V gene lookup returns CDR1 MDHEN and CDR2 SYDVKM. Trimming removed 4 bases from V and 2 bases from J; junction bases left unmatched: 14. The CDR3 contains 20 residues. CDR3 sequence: CASSSPGLAGASGATDTQYF. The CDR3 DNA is TGTGCCAGCAGTTCCCCGGGACTAGCGGGAGCCTCCGGGGCCACAGATACGCAGTATTTT.

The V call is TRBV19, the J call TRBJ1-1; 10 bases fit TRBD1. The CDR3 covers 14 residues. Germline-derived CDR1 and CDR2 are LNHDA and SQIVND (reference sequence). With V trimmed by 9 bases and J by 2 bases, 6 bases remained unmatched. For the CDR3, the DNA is TGTGCCAGCCGGACAGGGGGATTTAACACTGAAGCTTTCTTT. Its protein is CASRTGGFNTEAFF. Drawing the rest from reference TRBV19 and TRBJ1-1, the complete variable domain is DGGITQSPKYLFRKEGQNVTLSCEQNLNHDAMYWYRQDPGQGLRLIYYSQIVNDFQKGDIAEGYSVSREKKESFPLTVTSAQKNPTAFYLCASRTGGFNTEAFFGQGTRLTVV.

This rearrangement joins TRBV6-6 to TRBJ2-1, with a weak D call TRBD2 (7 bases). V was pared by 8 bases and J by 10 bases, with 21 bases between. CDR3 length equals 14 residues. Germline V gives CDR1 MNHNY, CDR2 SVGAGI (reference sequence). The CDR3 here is CASRLTKKGGEQFF. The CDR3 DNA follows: TGTGCCAGCCGACTCACCAAAAAGGGGGGGGAGCAGTTCTTC.

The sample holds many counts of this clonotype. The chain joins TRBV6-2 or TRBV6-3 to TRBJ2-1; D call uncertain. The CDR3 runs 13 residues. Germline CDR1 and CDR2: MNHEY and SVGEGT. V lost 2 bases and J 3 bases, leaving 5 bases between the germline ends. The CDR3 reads CASSYLVYNEQFF. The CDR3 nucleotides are TGTGCCAGCAGTTACCTCGTCTACAATGAGCAGTTCTTC.

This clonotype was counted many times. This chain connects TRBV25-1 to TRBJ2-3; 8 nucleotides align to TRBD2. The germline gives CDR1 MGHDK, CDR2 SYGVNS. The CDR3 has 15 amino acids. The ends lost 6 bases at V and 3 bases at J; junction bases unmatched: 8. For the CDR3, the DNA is TGTGCCAGCAGATCGGCAGCGGGAGTAACAGATACGCAGTATTTT. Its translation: CASRSAAGVTDTQYF.

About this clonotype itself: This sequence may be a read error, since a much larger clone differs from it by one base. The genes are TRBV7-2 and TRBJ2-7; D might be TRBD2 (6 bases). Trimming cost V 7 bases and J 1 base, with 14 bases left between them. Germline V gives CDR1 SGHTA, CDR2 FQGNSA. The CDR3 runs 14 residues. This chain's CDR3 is CASNYAGPSYEQYF. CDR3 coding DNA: TGTGCCAGCAACTATGCGGGACCGTCCTACGAGCAGTACTTC.

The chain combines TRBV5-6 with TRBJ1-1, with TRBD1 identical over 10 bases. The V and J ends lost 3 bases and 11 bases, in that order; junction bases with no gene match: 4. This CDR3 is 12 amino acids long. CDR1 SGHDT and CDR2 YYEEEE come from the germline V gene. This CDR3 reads CASSSDRGVAFF. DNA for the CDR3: TGTGCCAGCAGCTCGGACAGGGGGGTTGCTTTCTTT. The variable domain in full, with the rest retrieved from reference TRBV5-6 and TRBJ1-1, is DAGVTQSPTHLIKTRGQQVTLRCSPKSGHDTVSWYQQALGQGPQFIFQYYEEEERQRGNFPDRFSGHQFPNYSSELNVNALLLGDSALYLCASSSDRGVAFFGQGTRLTVV.

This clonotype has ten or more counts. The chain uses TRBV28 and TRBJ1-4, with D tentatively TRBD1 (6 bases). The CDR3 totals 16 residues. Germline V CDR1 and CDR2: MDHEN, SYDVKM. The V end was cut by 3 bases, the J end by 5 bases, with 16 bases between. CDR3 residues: CASSFPRGLLNEKLFF. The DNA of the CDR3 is TGTGCCAGCAGTTTCCCCAGGGGATTGCTAAATGAAAAACTGTTTTTT. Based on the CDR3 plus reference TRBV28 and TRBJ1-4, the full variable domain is DVKVTQSSRYLVKRTGEKVFLECVQDMDHENMFWYRQDPGLGLRLIYFSYDVKMKEKGDIPEGYSVSREKKERFSLILESASTNQTSMYLCASSFPRGLLNEKLFFGSGTQLSVL.